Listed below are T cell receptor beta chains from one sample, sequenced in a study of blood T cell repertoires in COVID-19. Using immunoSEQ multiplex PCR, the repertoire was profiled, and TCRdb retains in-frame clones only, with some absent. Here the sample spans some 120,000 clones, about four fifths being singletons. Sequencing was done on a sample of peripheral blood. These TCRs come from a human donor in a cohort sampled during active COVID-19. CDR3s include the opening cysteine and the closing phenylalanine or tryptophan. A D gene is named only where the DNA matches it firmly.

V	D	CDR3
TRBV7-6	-	CASSVVRLAGPGLDTQYF
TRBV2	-	CASSERRKDTQYF
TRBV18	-	CASSRQSGNTIYF
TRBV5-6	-	CASSLPSSGVNTEAFF
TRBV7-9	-	CASSLPGQPEAFF
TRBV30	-	CACTPEGVSPLHF
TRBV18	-	CASSPETGGNQPQHF
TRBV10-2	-	CASSEGINSPLHF
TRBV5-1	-	CASSVGLQTSTDTQYF
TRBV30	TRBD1	CAWSTGTAGNTIYF
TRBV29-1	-	CSVSRGTSNTGELFF
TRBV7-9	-	CASSLPRVQGPGELFF
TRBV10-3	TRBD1	CAISTTGSNTEAFF
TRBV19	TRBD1	CASSSWTGVAEKLFF
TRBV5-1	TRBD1	CASSSPGTGGMRYTEAFF
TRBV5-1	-	CASSFGTGKDGYTF
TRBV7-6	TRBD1	CASSSLDRGGAFF
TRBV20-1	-	CSASSPRGTGELFF
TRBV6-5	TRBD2	CASRWGGYNEQFF
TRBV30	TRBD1	CAWSPRTGHQPQHF
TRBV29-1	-	CSGSTGTEAFF
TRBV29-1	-	CSVEDRGGSNYGYTF
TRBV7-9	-	CASSLDQGVYEQYF
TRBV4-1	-	CASSQVGRTFFYEQYF
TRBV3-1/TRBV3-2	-	CASSQDSPYGYTF
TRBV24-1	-	CATSAQEYNEQFF
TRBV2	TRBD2	CASGLTGRDYSGANVLTF
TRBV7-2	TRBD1	CASSRDREMFF
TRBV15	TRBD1	CATSSADRENTEAFF
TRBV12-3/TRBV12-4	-	CASSPGLLGEAFF
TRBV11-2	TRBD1	CASSSGGPLSPLHF
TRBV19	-	CASSWLAGKGSEAFF
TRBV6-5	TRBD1	CASSYGTDYEQYF
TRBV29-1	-	CSVGRGGETQYF
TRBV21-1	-	CASSKVEAGYGYTF
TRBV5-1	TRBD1	CASSLSGGDEQFF
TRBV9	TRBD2	CASSASGGARNTQYF
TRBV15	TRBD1	CATSRGLRDSNYGYTF
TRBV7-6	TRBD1	CTSSLAQGAPTEAFF
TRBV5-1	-	CASSLQGREETQYF
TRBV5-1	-	CASSSRMVQETQYF
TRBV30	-	CAWSLGAAQETQYF
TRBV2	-	CASSLQGTNEKLFF
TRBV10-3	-	CASGTNNEKLFF
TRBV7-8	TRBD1	CASSLRGSISYNEQFF
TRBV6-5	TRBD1	CASSPTGRSEKLFF
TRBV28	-	CASSGGSVAKNIQYF
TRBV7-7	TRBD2	CASSLVGLGGETQYF
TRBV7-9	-	CASTGRAGSPLHF
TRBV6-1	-	CASSEQVYTEAFF
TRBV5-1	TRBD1	CASSSGQGHEKLFF